This record covers a single TCR beta chain. Its antigen specificity is not known. No base quality values were provided; no much bigger clone lies one nucleotide off. V drops 7 bases and J drops 2 bases, leaving 10 bases in between. The germline V gene specifies SQVTM as CDR1 and ANQGSEA as CDR2. From cysteine to phenylalanine, the CDR3 is 12 amino acids long. This entry keeps only the CDR3 DNA: 36 bases, framed from base 1. The record originates from a study of CD8+CD57+ T cells in acquired aplastic anemia (dated by TCRdb to 2016 to 2019). Regarding the study in general: DNA extracted from sorted CD4+ and CD8+ cells had a mean of roughly 3.4 ug, with a range of roughly 0.2 to 27.4 ug. CD8+CD57+ expansion was defined as a frequency above the mean frequency observed in healthy subjects.

Broad study findings and their caveats: Patients and healthy controls showed no significant difference in CD8+ Simpson's diversity (P=0.060). Around 28 CD8+ CDR3 sequences were found to be shared between patients and controls, but these sequences appeared to be highly expressed in patients and within the immunodominant clones of the patients.

Expansion of CD8+CD57+ cells had been shown by flow cytometry in the patients chosen for sequencing. Every patient had a diagnosis of severe acquired aplastic anemia based on International Study of Aplastic Anemia and Agranulocytosis and Camitta criteria. Patients had received no therapy at the time of blood sampling. The study deep-sequenced TCR repertoires of sorted CD4+ and CD8+ blood T cells from severe aplastic anemia patients and healthy subjects. In the USA, patient enrollment took place under clinicaltrials.gov protocols 00001620, 01623167, 00001397, 00071045, 00081523 and 00961064. Ficoll-Paque density gradient centrifugation was used to isolate peripheral blood mononuclear cells. Before DNA extraction, CD4+ and CD8+ T cells were sorted with FACS or magnetic beads. Genomic DNA was used as template for profiling of TCR beta VDJ combinations and CDR3 sequences. An Illumina HiSeq 2000 was the platform used for TCR repertoire sequencing. On the authors' methods: TRBV/TRBJ rearrangement plots, CDR3 size and DJ length profiles, and Simpson's diversity index were used to assess repertoires. The immunodominant clone was defined as the most abundant DNA sequence in deep sequencing data. CDR3 amino acid sequences were screened for sharing across subjects and compared with published repertoires and the VDJdb database. The public sequencing data were trimmed at Q25 with fastp and processed into clonotypes with MiXCR by TCRdb, which kept only in-frame beta chains. Identical CDR3 protein sequences are pooled into one entry, listed with their most common genes and DNA. The V and J calls follow TCRdb's processing rather than the paper's. This sample is represented by about 160,000 distinct CDR3 sequences; roughly 50% of them were singletons. The ten largest clones take up about 30% of the sample.

This TCR was sampled from a human donor with aplastic anemia. The sequenced sample was sorted CD4+, CD8+, or CD8+CD57+ T cells (not recorded which) from PBMCs. Here the chain combines TRBV29-1 and TRBJ2-3; TRBD1 is perhaps the D gene, given 5 matching bases. The DNA reads as follows: TGCAGCGCGCTAGGGGTCACAGATACGCAGTATTTT. This sequence encodes CSALGVTDTQYF.